Each of the 17 T cell receptor beta chains below was sequenced from the same sample in a study of blood T cell repertoires in COVID-19. TCRdb keeps only in-frame clones here, not all; method: immunoSEQ multiplex PCR. The sample has about 240,000 clones; about 82% are singletons. The sequenced material came from peripheral blood. The source is a man at least 80 years old with acute or convalescent COVID-19.

The chain combines TRBV5-6 with TRBJ2-5; 8 bases map to TRBD2. The length of the CDR3 is 15 residues. The ends lost 2 bases at V and 4 bases at J; junction bases unmatched: 7. Germline V gene lookup returns CDR1 SGHDT and CDR2 YYEEEE. The CDR3 sequence: CASSLRRTSGETQYF. The CDR3 nucleotides are TGTGCCAGCAGCTTAAGACGAACTAGCGGAGAGACCCAGTACTTC.

This chain connects TRBV9 to TRBJ1-2; D gene uncertain. CDR1 and CDR2 (germline): SGDLS, YYNGEE. CDR3 length: 13 residues. V was pared by 0 bases and J by 6 bases, with 9 bases between. The CDR3 loop reads CASSVGQDNGYTF. The CDR3 DNA reads TGTGCCAGCAGCGTAGGGCAGGATAATGGCTACACCTTC.

This sequence joins TRBV19 and TRBJ1-1; D unresolved. Germline CDR1 reads LNHDA; CDR2 reads SQIVND (reference sequence). The CDR3 extends over 12 amino acids. The V and J ends lost 11 bases and 1 base respectively, with 11 bases between them. This CDR3 is CAAGRGNTEAFF. In DNA, the CDR3 is TGTGCCGCCGGACGGGGGAACACTGAAGCTTTCTTT.

This clone was observed a handful of times. The rearrangement links TRBV19 to TRBJ1-2; possibly TRBD1 for D (6 bases). Per germline, CDR1 LNHDA and CDR2 SQIVND (reference sequence). Trimming shortened V by 5 bases and J by 4 bases, and 23 bases separated the two germline ends. The CDR3 is 17 amino acids. The CDR3 is CASSEAAGGLRGYGYTF. Written as DNA, the CDR3 is TGTGCCAGTAGTGAGGCCGCGGGGGGCCTTCGCGGCTATGGCTACACCTTC.

The rearrangement joins TRBV3-1 (or the pseudogene TRBV3-2) to TRBJ2-5, with D hard to call. Germline CDR1 LGHDT, CDR2 YNNKEL (reference sequence). Trimming removed 0 bases from V and 3 bases from J, with 5 bases in between. The CDR3 sequence is 13 residues long. CDR3 loop: CASSQDRKETQYF. The CDR3, as DNA: TGTGCCAGCAGCCAAGACAGAAAAGAGACCCAGTACTTC.

This rearrangement joins TRBV28 to TRBJ2-5; 14 bases are a match to TRBD2. V trimming: 6 bases; J trimming: 1 base; junction bases outside the gene matches: 7. The CDR3 length is 17 residues. Germline values: CDR1 MDHEN, CDR2 SYDVKM. The CDR3 loop is CASSSGTSGGGQETQYF. CDR3 nucleotides: TGTGCCAGCAGCTCCGGGACTAGCGGGGGAGGCCAAGAGACCCAGTACTTC.

V is TRBV5-8 and J is TRBJ1-3; D may be TRBD1 (5 bases). The germline V gene has CDR1 SGHTS and CDR2 YDEGEE. V was cut by 9 bases and J by 0 bases, with 22 bases left in between. The CDR3 contains 17 residues. DNA of the CDR3: TGTGCCACCGGCCGGGGGTTTACCCTGAGCTCTGGAAACACCATATATTTT. This encodes CATGRGFTLSSGNTIYF.

This chain links TRBV28 with TRBJ1-1; D not certain. The CDR3 consists of 11 residues. The germline gives CDR1 MDHEN, CDR2 SYDVKM. Deletions cut 5 bases from V and 6 bases from J, with 7 bases between. DNA of the CDR3: TGTGCCAGCAGTACAGTTGCTGAAGCTTTCTTT. This sequence encodes CASSTVAEAFF.

This clone was seen more than once but under ten times. The gene calls are TRBV15 and TRBJ2-3, with 10 bases identical to TRBD1. The J segment lost 4 bases and the V segment lost 7 bases, leaving 2 bases of the junction unmatched. The CDR3 runs 13 residues. The germline CDR1 and CDR2 sequences are LNHNV and YYDKDF (reference sequence). Here the CDR3 DNA reads TGTGCCACCACGACAGGGGGCGCAGATACGCAGTATTTT. Protein product: CATTTGGADTQYF.

The rearrangement uses TRBV4-3 and TRBJ1-6; 7 bases are a match to TRBD1. The germline CDR1 and CDR2 sequences are LGHNA and YSLEER. This CDR3 spans 18 amino acids. V lost 0 bases, J lost 0 bases, and 5 bases stayed unmatched. CDR3 in DNA: TGCGCCAGCAGCCAAGAATCTCAGGGGGACTCCTATAATTCACCCCTCCACTTT. It yields the protein CASSQESQGDSYNSPLHF.

This chain uses TRBV14 with TRBJ1-2; D may be TRBD1 (6 bases). V was pared by 4 bases and J by 3 bases, with 15 bases between. The CDR3 extends over 15 amino acids. Germline-derived CDR1 and CDR2 are SGHDN and FVKESK. As DNA, the CDR3 is TGTGCCAGCAGCCCCATCGGGGGGCCGGACTATGGCTACACCTTC. Translation: CASSPIGGPDYGYTF. Together with reference TRBV14 and TRBJ1-2, the CDR3 gives the full variable domain: EAGVTQFPSHSVIEKGQTVTLRCDPISGHDNLYWYRRVMGKEIKFLLHFVKESKQDESGMPNNRFLAERTGGTYSTLKVQPAELEDSGVYFCASSPIGGPDYGYTFGSGTRLTVV.

This clone showed up many times. This chain uses TRBV7-8 with TRBJ1-4; 7 bases fit TRBD1. V was clipped by 5 bases and J by 2 bases; unmatched bases: 11. This CDR3 has 17 residues. From germline, CDR1 is SGHVS and CDR2 FQNEAQ. The CDR3: CASSTRDRSATNEKLFF. The CDR3 bases are TGTGCCAGCAGCACAAGGGACAGATCGGCGACTAATGAAAAACTGTTTTTT.

The table lists this clone with a few counts. This chain uses TRBV28 with TRBJ1-1; tentatively, D is TRBD1 (6 bases). V dropped 1 base and J dropped 11 bases, with 14 bases sitting between them. Per germline, CDR1 MDHEN and CDR2 SYDVKM. The CDR3 has 13 residues. CDR3 bases: TGTGCCAGCAGTTTATCAAACAGGGCTCTGGCTTTCTTT. Its translation: CASSLSNRALAFF.

This rearrangement joins TRBV15 to TRBJ1-5, with a weak D call TRBD1 (5 bases). The CDR3 loop spans 16 amino acids. Germline CDR1 reads LNHNV; CDR2 reads YYDKDF (reference sequence). The V end was cut by 0 bases, the J end by 3 bases, with 12 bases between. Written as DNA, the CDR3 is TGTGCCACCAGCAGAGAGCGAGCGGGGGTCAATCAGCCCCAGCATTTT. This encodes CATSRERAGVNQPQHF.

This clone appeared a few times. This chain connects TRBV2 to TRBJ2-7, with TRBD2 as a possible D gene (6 bases). V lost 7 bases to trimming and J lost 3 bases, with 19 bases between them. CDR1 is SNHLY and CDR2 is FYNNEI in the germline V gene. The CDR3 is made up of 15 amino acids. For the CDR3, the DNA is TGTGCCAGCAAGAAAGGCGGGACGTCAAACTACGAGCAGTACTTC. This sequence encodes CASKKGGTSNYEQYF.

The chain uses TRBV27 and TRBJ1-6, with 8 bases identical to TRBD1. Trimming removed 4 bases from V and 9 bases from J; junction bases left unmatched: 5. In germline, CDR1 is MNHEY, CDR2 SMNVEV (reference sequence). The CDR3 has 14 amino acids. The CDR3 loop is CASSSDRVGSPLHF. The DNA for the CDR3 is TGTGCCAGCAGTTCGGACAGGGTTGGTTCACCCCTCCACTTT.

This rearrangement joins TRBV9 to TRBJ2-1, with D possibly matching TRBD1 (6 bases). Germline loops: CDR1 SGDLS, CDR2 YYNGEE. The CDR3 covers 15 residues. The germline V and J ends were trimmed by 0 bases and 4 bases, with 11 bases remaining between them. As DNA, the CDR3 is TGTGCCAGCAGCGTAGGTGGGGGCCATTACAATGAGCAGTTCTTC. Translation gives CASSVGGGHYNEQFF.